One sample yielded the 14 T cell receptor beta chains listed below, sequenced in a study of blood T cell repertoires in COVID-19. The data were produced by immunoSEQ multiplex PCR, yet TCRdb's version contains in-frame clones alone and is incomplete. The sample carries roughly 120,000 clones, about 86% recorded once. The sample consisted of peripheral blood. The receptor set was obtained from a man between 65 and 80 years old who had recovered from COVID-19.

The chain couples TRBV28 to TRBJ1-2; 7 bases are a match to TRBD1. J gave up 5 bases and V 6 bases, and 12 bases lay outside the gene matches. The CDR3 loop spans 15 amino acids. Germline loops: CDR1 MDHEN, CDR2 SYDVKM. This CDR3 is CASSRGPDRRYGYTF. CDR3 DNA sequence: TGTGCCAGCAGCCGGGGACCGGACAGGCGGTATGGCTACACCTTC.

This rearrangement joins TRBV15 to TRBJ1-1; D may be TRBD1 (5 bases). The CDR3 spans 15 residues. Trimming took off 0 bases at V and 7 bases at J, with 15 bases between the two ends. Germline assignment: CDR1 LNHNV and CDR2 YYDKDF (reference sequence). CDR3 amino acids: CATSRDQLGTGEAFF. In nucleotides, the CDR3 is TGTGCCACCAGCAGAGATCAACTGGGGACTGGTGAAGCTTTCTTT.

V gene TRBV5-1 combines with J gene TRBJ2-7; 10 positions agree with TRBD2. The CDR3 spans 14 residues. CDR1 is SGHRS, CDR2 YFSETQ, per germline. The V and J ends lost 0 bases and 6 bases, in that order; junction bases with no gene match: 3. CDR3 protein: CASSLAGTSVEQYF. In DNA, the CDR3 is TGCGCCAGCAGCTTGGCCGGGACTAGCGTCGAGCAGTACTTC.

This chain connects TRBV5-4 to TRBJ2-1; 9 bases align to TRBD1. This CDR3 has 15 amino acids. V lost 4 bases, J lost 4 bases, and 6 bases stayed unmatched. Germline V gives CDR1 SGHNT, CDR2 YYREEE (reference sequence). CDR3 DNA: TGTGCCAGCAGCCTCGACAGGGGGTCATACAATGAGCAGTTCTTC. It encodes CASSLDRGSYNEQFF.

DNA of the CDR3: TGCGCCAGCAGCCAAAGGCCGGGGACAGCGAACACCGGGGAGCTGTTTTTT. It codes for CASSQRPGTANTGELFF. The chain is built from TRBV4-3 and TRBJ2-2, with TRBD1 matching 7 bases. Germline V gives CDR1 LGHNA, CDR2 YSLEER. This CDR3 is 17 amino acids long. V dropped 2 bases and J dropped 0; count of bases not matched to a gene: 6.

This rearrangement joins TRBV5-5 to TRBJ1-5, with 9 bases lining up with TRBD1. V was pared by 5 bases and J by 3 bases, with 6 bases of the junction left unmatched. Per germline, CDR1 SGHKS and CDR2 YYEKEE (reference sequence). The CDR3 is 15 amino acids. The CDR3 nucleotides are TGTGCCAGCAGGCACGGGACAGGGAACAATCAGCCCCAGCATTTT. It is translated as CASRHGTGNNQPQHF. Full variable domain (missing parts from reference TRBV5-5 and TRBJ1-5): DAGVTQSPTHLIKTRGQQVTLRCSPISGHKSVSWYQQVLGQGPQFIFQYYEKEERGRGNFPDRFSARQFPNYSSELNVNALLLGDSALYLCASRHGTGNNQPQHFGDGTRLSIL.

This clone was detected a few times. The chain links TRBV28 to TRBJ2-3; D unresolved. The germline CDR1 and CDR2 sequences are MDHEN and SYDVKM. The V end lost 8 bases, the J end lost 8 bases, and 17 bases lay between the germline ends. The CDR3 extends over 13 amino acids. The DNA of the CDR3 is TGTGCCAGCCGAGAAGTAGCCTTAGGTACGCAGTATTTT. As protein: CASREVALGTQYF.

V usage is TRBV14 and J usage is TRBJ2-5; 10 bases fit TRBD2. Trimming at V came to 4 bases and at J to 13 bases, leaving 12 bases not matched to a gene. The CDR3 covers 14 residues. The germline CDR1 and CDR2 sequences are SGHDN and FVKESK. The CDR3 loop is CASSRRTSGDYPYF. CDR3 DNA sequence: TGTGCCAGCAGCCGAAGGACTAGCGGTGATTATCCGTACTTC. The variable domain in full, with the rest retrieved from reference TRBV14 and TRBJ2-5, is EAGVTQFPSHSVIEKGQTVTLRCDPISGHDNLYWYRRVMGKEIKFLLHFVKESKQDESGMPNNRFLAERTGGTYSTLKVQPAELEDSGVYFCASSRRTSGDYPYFGPGTRLLVL.

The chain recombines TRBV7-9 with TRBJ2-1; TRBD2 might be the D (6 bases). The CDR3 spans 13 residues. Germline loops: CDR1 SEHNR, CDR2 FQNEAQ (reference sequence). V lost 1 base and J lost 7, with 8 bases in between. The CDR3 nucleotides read TGTGCCAGCAGCTTAGTCGCGGGGAATGAGCAGTTCTTC. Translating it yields CASSLVAGNEQFF.

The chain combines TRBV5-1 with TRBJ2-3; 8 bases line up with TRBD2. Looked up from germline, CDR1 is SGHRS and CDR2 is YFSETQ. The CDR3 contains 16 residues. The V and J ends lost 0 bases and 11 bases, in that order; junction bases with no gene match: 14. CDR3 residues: CASSLAPASGSDRQYF. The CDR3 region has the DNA TGCGCCAGCAGCTTGGCCCCGGCTAGCGGGTCAGACCGGCAGTATTTT.

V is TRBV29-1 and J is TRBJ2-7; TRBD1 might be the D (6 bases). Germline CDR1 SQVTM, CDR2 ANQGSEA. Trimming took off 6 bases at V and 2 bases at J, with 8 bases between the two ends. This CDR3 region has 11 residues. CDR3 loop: CSVGAAYEQYF. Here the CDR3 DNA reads TGCAGCGTGGGGGCTGCCTACGAGCAGTACTTC.

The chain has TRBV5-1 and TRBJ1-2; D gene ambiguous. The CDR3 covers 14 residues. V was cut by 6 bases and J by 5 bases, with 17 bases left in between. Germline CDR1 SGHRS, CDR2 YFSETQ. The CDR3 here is CASKPPGSPYGYTF. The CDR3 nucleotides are TGCGCCAGCAAGCCGCCGGGGAGTCCTTATGGCTACACCTTC.

As DNA, the CDR3 is TGTGCCACCAGTGATTTGATTCTAACTAGCGGAGGGGAAGAGACCCAGTACTTC. As protein: CATSDLILTSGGEETQYF. V and J are TRBV24-1 and TRBJ2-5; 8 bases match TRBD2. Germline V gene lookup returns CDR1 KGHDR and CDR2 SFDVKD. This CDR3 contains 18 residues. The J segment lost 3 bases and the V segment lost 0 bases, leaving 11 bases of the junction unmatched.

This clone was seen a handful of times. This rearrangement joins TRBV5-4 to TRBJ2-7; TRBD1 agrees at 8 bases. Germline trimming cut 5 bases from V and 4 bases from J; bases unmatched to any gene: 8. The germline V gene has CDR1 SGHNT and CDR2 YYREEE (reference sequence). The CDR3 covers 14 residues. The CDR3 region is CASSLGQGGYEQYF. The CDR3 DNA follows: TGTGCCAGCAGTTTAGGACAGGGAGGATACGAGCAGTACTTC. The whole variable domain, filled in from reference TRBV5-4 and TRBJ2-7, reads ETGVTQSPTHLIKTRGQQVTLRCSSQSGHNTVSWYQQALGQGPQFIFQYYREEENGRGNFPPRFSGLQFPNYSSELNVNALELDDSALYLCASSLGQGGYEQYFGPGTRLTVT.